The 17 T cell receptor beta chains listed next were all sequenced from one sample in a study of spatial heterogeneity in lung cancer. Time point of the sample: sample taken at primary tumor resection. Researchers sequenced whole RNA taken from tumor, nontumor lung or frozen PBMC without sorting. TCRdb redid the calling of the 5' RACE reads with MiXCR, one entry per CDR3 protein. The table lists under 75,000 distinct CDR3 sequences, more than 7% of them singletons. The sequencing here drew on PBMCs, taken at surgery. The receptor source for this set is a female donor with early-stage non-small cell lung cancer.

The rearrangement joins TRBV24-1 to TRBJ2-2, with 8 bases that match TRBD1. The CDR3 is 15 amino acids. The trim removed 4 bases at V and 6 bases at J, leaving 6 bases unmatched. Germline values: CDR1 KGHDR, CDR2 SFDVKD. The CDR3 spells CATSEPTGEAGELFF. DNA for the CDR3: TGTGCCACCAGTGAACCGACAGGGGAGGCCGGGGAGCTGTTTTTT.

At least ten counts were recorded for this clonotype. In DNA, the CDR3 is TGTGCCAGCAGTTCGGGGATGAACACTGAAGCTTTCTTT. Encoded protein: CASSSGMNTEAFF. The gene calls are TRBV2 and TRBJ1-1, with no clear D. From germline, CDR1 is SNHLY and CDR2 FYNNEI. The CDR3 contains 13 residues. Trimming stripped 5 bases from V and 0 bases from J, with 7 bases between.

In this sample, this clonotype turned up many times. The CDR3 sequence: CASSISPPGAGDTEAFF. The DNA for the CDR3 is TGTGCCAGCAGCATTTCACCCCCAGGGGCCGGGGACACTGAAGCTTTCTTT. The chain couples TRBV6-5 to TRBJ1-1; D perhaps matches TRBD1 (6 bases). Trimming took off 6 bases at V and 3 bases at J, with 23 bases between the two ends. This CDR3 region has 17 residues. Germline V gene sequence: CDR1 MNHEY, CDR2 SVGAGI.

This clonotype was recorded many times. The chain employs TRBV2 and TRBJ2-5, with TRBD2 identical over 11 bases. Germline V gives CDR1 SNHLY, CDR2 FYNNEI. The CDR3 contains 16 residues. V trimming: 6 bases; J trimming: 2 bases; junction bases outside the gene matches: 8. The CDR3 region has the DNA TGTGCCAGCAGCTCTCGACTAGCGGGGTCGCAAGAGACCCAGTACTTC. Residues: CASSSRLAGSQETQYF. The complete variable domain, with remaining parts taken from reference TRBV2 and TRBJ2-5, reads EPEVTQTPSHQVTQMGQEVILRCVPISNHLYFYWYRQILGQKVEFLVSFYNNEISEKSEIFDDQFSVERPDGSNFTLKIRSTKLEDSAMYFCASSSRLAGSQETQYFGPGTRLLVL.

This clonotype was found many times. This chain links TRBV5-1 with TRBJ2-2; D is uncertain. Between the trimmed V and J ends, which lost 0 bases and 2 bases, there was a span of 8 bases. The germline CDR1 and CDR2 sequences are SGHRS and YFSETQ. The length of the CDR3 is 15 residues. The CDR3 DNA reads as TGCGCCAGCAGCTTGGAGGTAGCAAACACCGGGGAGCTGTTTTTT. Residues: CASSLEVANTGELFF. The entire variable domain, with the rest obtained from reference TRBV5-1 and TRBJ2-2, is as follows: KAGVTQTPRYLIKTRGQQVTLSCSPISGHRSVSWYQQTPGQGLQFLFEYFSETQRNKGNFPGRFSGRQFSNSRSEMNVSTLELGDSALYLCASSLEVANTGELFFGEGSRLTVL.

This clonotype has just a few counts. The chain uses TRBV20-1 and TRBJ1-1; D gene ambiguous. Per germline, CDR1 DFQATT and CDR2 SNEGSKA (reference sequence). The V end was cut by 7 bases, the J end by 4 bases, with 7 bases between. The CDR3 has 10 residues. The DNA of the CDR3 is TGCAGTGGTGGCAGCACTGAAGCTTTCTTT. Translated: CSGGSTEAFF.

Ten or more counts support this clonotype. The chain carries TRBV11-1 and TRBJ1-1, with unresolved D. V was clipped by 3 bases and J by 6 bases, with 5 bases between them. Germline V CDR1 and CDR2: SGHAT, FQDESV (reference sequence). The CDR3 is 11 residues long. CDR3 nucleotide sequence: TGTGCCAGCAGCTTTAACGCTGAAGCTTTCTTT. Translating it yields CASSFNAEAFF.

Here the CDR3 DNA reads TGTGCCAGCGGGGACAGGGGCAATTCACCCCTCCACTTT. Encoded protein: CASGDRGNSPLHF. V is TRBV6-6 and J is TRBJ1-6; 10 nucleotides match TRBD1. CDR3 length equals 13 residues. CDR1 MNHNY and CDR2 SVGAGI come from the germline V gene (reference sequence). The trim removed 8 bases at V and 7 bases at J, leaving 2 bases unmatched.

The table lists this clonotype with a few counts. Written as DNA, the CDR3 is TGCAGTGCGTTTTCCGGCTCCCGCCCCAATCAGCCCCAGCATTTT. Translating it yields CSAFSGSRPNQPQHF. This chain connects TRBV20-1 to TRBJ1-5; D call uncertain. V was pared by 6 bases and J by 3 bases, with 18 bases between. Germline V gene data show CDR1 as DFQATT and CDR2 as SNEGSKA (reference sequence). The CDR3 is made up of 15 amino acids.

This clonotype showed up many times. The chain combines TRBV5-1 with TRBJ1-2; 7 bases align to TRBD1. The CDR3 covers 13 residues. Per germline, CDR1 SGHRS and CDR2 YFSETQ. V lost 5 bases and J lost 3; bases outside the gene matches: 4. This chain's CDR3 is CASRFDRDYGYTF. The DNA of the CDR3 is TGCGCCAGCAGATTCGACAGGGACTATGGCTACACCTTC.

This clonotype was counted ten times or more. The CDR3 is CASSQDLLSGGYTF. The CDR3 nucleotides are TGTGCCAGCAGCCAAGATCTATTGTCTGGAGGCTACACCTTC. The chain links TRBV3-1 to TRBJ1-2; D unclear. V was trimmed by 0 bases and J by 8 bases, leaving 13 bases between them. CDR1 is LGHDT, CDR2 YNNKEL, per germline (reference sequence). The CDR3 is made up of 14 amino acids.

Only a few counts were recorded for this clonotype. The genes are TRBV9 and TRBJ2-5; TRBD2 matches at 14 bases. The CDR3 runs 15 residues. V trimming: 3 bases; J trimming: 7 bases; junction bases outside the gene matches: 5. Per the germline V gene, CDR1 is SGDLS and CDR2 is YYNGEE. CDR3 amino acids: CASSAGTSGGGTQYF. Written as DNA, the CDR3 is TGTGCCAGCAGCGCCGGGACTAGCGGGGGTGGGACCCAGTACTTC.

The sample holds many counts of this clonotype. The chain uses TRBV10-3 and TRBJ2-7, with TRBD1 identical over 12 bases. The V gene's germline CDR1 is ENHRY and CDR2 SYGVKD. V was pared by 10 bases and J by 0 bases, with 4 bases of the junction left unmatched. The CDR3 loop spans 14 amino acids. Here the CDR3 DNA reads TGTGCCACCGGGACAGGGGGCGACTCCTACGAGCAGTACGTC. Translating it yields CATGTGGDSYEQYV.

CDR3 region: CASSDRSVQETQYF. The DNA of the CDR3 is TGTGCCAGCAGTGATCGGAGCGTACAAGAGACCCAGTACTTC. The rearrangement uses TRBV6-1 and TRBJ2-5; D ambiguous. The V gene lost 3 bases and the J gene lost 2 bases, with 10 bases spanning the gap. There are 14 residues in the CDR3. CDR1 and CDR2 (germline): MNHNS, SASEGT.

There are many counts of this clonotype. The V and J genes are TRBV9 and TRBJ2-1; TRBD2 aligns across 13 bases. This CDR3 is 16 amino acids long. V gave up 4 bases and J gave up 7 bases; unmatched junction bases: 8. Looked up from germline, CDR1 is SGDLS and CDR2 is YYNGEE. The CDR3, as DNA: TGTGCCAGCAGCCCCCGAGGACTAGCGGGAGCTAATGAGCAGTTCTTC. Protein sequence: CASSPRGLAGANEQFF.

The table lists this clonotype with many counts. This chain uses TRBV5-5 with TRBJ2-3, with 12 bases fitting TRBD1. The CDR3 extends over 16 amino acids. Losses at the gene ends were 6 bases for V and 5 bases for J; bases not matched to a gene: 10. In germline, CDR1 is SGHKS, CDR2 YYEKEE (reference sequence). The CDR3 nucleotides are TGTGCCAGCAACGTCCCTGGGACAGGGGGCCAAGATACGCAGTATTTT. Protein: CASNVPGTGGQDTQYF.

This clonotype was seen repeatedly, ten times or more. The chain links TRBV7-2 to TRBJ2-1, with D possibly TRBD2 on 5 matching bases. Trimming left V 9 bases short and J 5 bases short, with 20 bases between. Germline assignment: CDR1 SGHTA and CDR2 FQGNSA. The CDR3 contains 15 residues. CDR3 coding DNA: TGTGCCAGTACCCCTACTCCCGGAGGCGACAATGAGCAGTTCTTC. This gives the protein CASTPTPGGDNEQFF.